Listed here are 28 T cell receptor beta chains from one sample, sequenced in a study of T cells after yellow fever vaccination. One entry per CDR3 protein results from TCRdb running MiXCR on the 5' RACE reads. The sample lists roughly 340,000 distinct CDR3 sequences, approximately 9% seen once, with about 20% in the top ten. Sequencing was performed on PBMCs, taken on the day of the first yellow fever vaccination. Every receptor here comes from a man in his late teens or twenties who received the YFV17D yellow fever vaccine.

There are a few counts of this clonotype. V usage is TRBV13 and J usage is TRBJ1-2; D is undetermined. This CDR3 spans 14 amino acids. CDR1 and CDR2 (germline): PRHDT, FYEKMQ (reference sequence). Trimming cost V 1 base and J 2 bases, with 8 bases left between them. Here the CDR3 reads CASSLEGSNYGYTF. In DNA form, the CDR3 reads TGTGCCAGCAGCTTAGAAGGGTCGAACTATGGCTACACCTTC.

This chain joins TRBV20-1 and TRBJ2-5, with 8 nucleotides matching TRBD2. The CDR3 spans 15 residues. The V segment lost 6 bases and the J segment 1 base; nucleotides outside the gene matches: 10. In germline, CDR1 is DFQATT, CDR2 SNEGSKA (reference sequence). CDR3 sequence reads: CSAASQRGLQETQYF. The CDR3 DNA reads as TGCAGTGCAGCGAGCCAGCGGGGGCTCCAAGAGACCCAGTACTTC.

The rearrangement joins TRBV5-1 to TRBJ2-3; D uncertain. Germline assignment: CDR1 SGHRS and CDR2 YFSETQ. The CDR3 length is 12 residues. The ends were cut back, 4 bases at V and 11 bases at J, with 14 bases in the middle. The CDR3 DNA is TGCGCCAGCAGCGATCCCCCAATGTTGCAGTATTTT. It specifies CASSDPPMLQYF.

V is TRBV6-2 or TRBV6-3 and J is TRBJ2-5; D gene unclear. Trimming shortened V by 2 bases and J by 1 base, and 14 bases separated the two germline ends. This CDR3 has 16 residues. Germline V gives CDR1 MNHEY, CDR2 SVGEGT. CDR3 DNA: TGTGCCAGCAGTTACAGGATGTCTGGTACCCAAGAGACCCAGTACTTC. Protein: CASSYRMSGTQETQYF.

The chain links TRBV9 to TRBJ1-6; 8 bases match TRBD1. CDR1 SGDLS and CDR2 YYNGEE come from the germline V gene. The CDR3 spans 21 residues. With V trimmed by 3 bases and J by 6 bases, 23 bases remained unmatched. In DNA form, the CDR3 reads TGTGCCAGCAGCGCAGGGGGCACTCTTGGAAGGCCCCTGGGATTTAATTCACCCCTCCACTTT. This codes for CASSAGGTLGRPLGFNSPLHF. The entire variable domain, with the rest obtained from reference TRBV9 and TRBJ1-6, is as follows: DSGVTQTPKHLITATGQRVTLRCSPRSGDLSVYWYQQSLDQGLQFLIQYYNGEERAKGNILERFSAQQFPDLHSELNLSSLELGDSALYFCASSAGGTLGRPLGFNSPLHFGNGTRLTVT.

This chain connects TRBV20-1 to TRBJ2-4, with 8 bases that match TRBD1. CDR3 length: 14 residues. The junction had 6 bases not matched to a gene; V was cut back by 0 bases and J by 8 bases. Germline CDR1 reads DFQATT; CDR2 reads SNEGSKA (reference sequence). DNA for the CDR3: TGCAGTGCTAGAGAGGGTAGACAGGGGCACATTCAGTACTTC. Encoded protein: CSAREGRQGHIQYF.

The chain joins TRBV4-2 to TRBJ1-4, with a weak D call TRBD1 (5 bases). Per the germline V gene, CDR1 is LGHNA and CDR2 is YNFKEQ. CDR3 length equals 16 residues. V was clipped by 0 bases and J by 3 bases, with 11 bases between them. In DNA form, the CDR3 reads TGTGCCAGCAGCCAAGATTTAATGGGGGCTAATGAAAAACTGTTTTTT. This gives the protein CASSQDLMGANEKLFF.

Only a few counts were recorded for this clonotype. V gene TRBV5-1 combines with J gene TRBJ1-1, with a weak D call TRBD1 (5 bases). V dropped 1 base and J dropped 5 bases, with 9 bases sitting between them. The CDR3 has 13 residues. The germline gives CDR1 SGHRS, CDR2 YFSETQ. Written as DNA, the CDR3 is TGCGCCAGCAGCTTGCTTGGACATACTGAAGCTTTCTTT. Protein: CASSLLGHTEAFF. The variable domain in full, with the rest retrieved from reference TRBV5-1 and TRBJ1-1, is KAGVTQTPRYLIKTRGQQVTLSCSPISGHRSVSWYQQTPGQGLQFLFEYFSETQRNKGNFPGRFSGRQFSNSRSEMNVSTLELGDSALYLCASSLLGHTEAFFGQGTRLTVV.

Many counts were recorded for this clonotype. Sequence at one end of the junction differs from germline and may be a read error. V and J are TRBV5-5 and TRBJ1-1; unclear D gene. The CDR3 contains 13 residues. Germline lookup yields CDR1 SGHKS and CDR2 YYEKEE (reference sequence). CDR3 nucleotides: TGCGCCAGCAGCTTGGCCCTTGGCACTGAAGCTTTCTTT. It codes for CASSLALGTEAFF.

This chain joins TRBV5-1 and TRBJ2-7; 14 bases are shared with TRBD2. Trimming took 4 bases from V and 0 from J; bases not matched to a gene: 6. Per germline, CDR1 SGHRS and CDR2 YFSETQ. This CDR3 is 17 amino acids long. The CDR3 DNA is TGCGCCAGCAGCGGACAGGGACTAGCGGGGGACTCCTACGAGCAGTACTTC. Translating it yields CASSGQGLAGDSYEQYF.

This chain connects TRBV5-4 to TRBJ2-1, with TRBD2 matching over 11 bases. CDR3 length: 15 amino acids. With V trimmed by 4 bases and J by 1 base, 1 base remained unmatched. Germline CDR1 reads SGHNT; CDR2 reads YYREEE (reference sequence). CDR3 region: CASSIAGGSYNEQFF. For the CDR3, the DNA is TGTGCCAGCAGCATAGCGGGGGGGTCCTACAATGAGCAGTTCTTC.

This clonotype was seen a few times. The chain links TRBV20-1 to TRBJ1-2, with D possibly TRBD1 on 5 matching bases. V lost 1 base and J 3 bases, leaving 9 bases between the germline ends. The CDR3 sequence is 13 residues long. CDR1 and CDR2 (germline): DFQATT, SNEGSKA (reference sequence). The CDR3 sequence is CSARGWGDYGYTF. The CDR3 DNA sequence: TGCAGTGCTAGAGGGTGGGGGGACTATGGCTACACCTTC.

This clonotype was seen a few times. The rearrangement links TRBV3-1 to TRBJ1-2, with 10 positions matching TRBD1. The CDR3 loop spans 18 amino acids. Germline CDR1 reads LGHDT; CDR2 reads YNNKEL (reference sequence). V dropped 0 bases and J dropped 0; count of bases not matched to a gene: 7. The CDR3 DNA sequence: TGTGCCAGCAGCCAAGACAAGAGACAGGGGGCAGCTAACTATGGCTACACCTTC. Its protein is CASSQDKRQGAANYGYTF.

This rearrangement joins TRBV9 to TRBJ2-2, with 8 positions matching TRBD1. The V segment lost 4 bases and the J segment 4 bases; nucleotides outside the gene matches: 9. The CDR3 has 16 amino acids. CDR1 SGDLS and CDR2 YYNGEE come from the germline V gene. The CDR3 DNA is TGTGCCAGCAGCCTAGCTTGGCAGGGGGCCACCGGGGAGCTGTTTTTT. This translates into CASSLAWQGATGELFF.

There are many counts of this clonotype. J is TRBJ1-1 and V is TRBV9; D remains unclear. Germline V gene data show CDR1 as SGDLS and CDR2 as YYNGEE. V lost 4 bases and J lost 1, with 14 bases in between. This CDR3 spans 15 amino acids. The CDR3 protein is CASSPRGDSNTEAFF. Here the CDR3 DNA reads TGTGCCAGCAGCCCCAGAGGCGACTCGAACACTGAAGCTTTCTTT.

This clonotype was picked up a small number of times. The V and J genes are TRBV7-2 and TRBJ2-5, with D perhaps matching TRBD1 (6 bases). Germline V gives CDR1 SGHTA, CDR2 FQGNSA. V lost 1 base, J lost 6 bases, and 15 bases lay in between. The CDR3 extends over 15 amino acids. The DNA for the CDR3 is TGTGCCAGCAGCTTAGGGGGCGCAGGGGAAAAGACCCAGTACTTC. It yields the protein CASSLGGAGEKTQYF.

This clonotype was observed at least ten times. The V gene is TRBV5-1, the J gene TRBJ1-5; D possibly corresponds to TRBD1 (5 bases). This CDR3 region has 16 residues. Germline lookup yields CDR1 SGHRS and CDR2 YFSETQ. With 4 bases removed from V and 4 bases from J, the gap between germline ends came to 18 bases. This chain's CDR3 is CASSLIHQGLNQPQHF. Written as DNA, the CDR3 is TGCGCCAGCAGCCTAATACACCAGGGCCTTAATCAGCCCCAGCATTTT.

This clonotype turned up a few times. The chain couples TRBV10-3 to TRBJ2-1; tentatively, D is TRBD2 (5 bases). The V gene lost 4 bases and the J gene lost 0 bases, with 22 bases spanning the gap. The germline CDR1 and CDR2 sequences are ENHRY and SYGVKD. This CDR3 spans 19 amino acids. CDR3 sequence: CAISGGSRVSGSSYNEQFF. The CDR3 DNA reads TGTGCCATCAGTGGAGGTTCCCGCGTTAGTGGGAGCTCCTACAATGAGCAGTTCTTC.

The chain carries TRBV4-1 and TRBJ2-5; 8 bases match TRBD2. This CDR3 has 18 amino acids. Germline V gene data show CDR1 as MGHRA and CDR2 as YSYEKL. V lost 0 bases and J lost 0; bases outside the gene matches: 9. CDR3 DNA sequence: TGCGCCAGCAGCCAAGATCTCCGGGGGGGGGAGTACCAAGAGACCCAGTACTTC. Its translation: CASSQDLRGGEYQETQYF.

This clonotype was counted only a few times. This chain connects TRBV19 to TRBJ2-7; D is unresolved. Looked up from germline, CDR1 is LNHDA and CDR2 is SQIVND (reference sequence). Trimming removed 8 bases from V and 4 bases from J, with 9 bases in between. This CDR3 spans 11 amino acids. Here the CDR3 DNA reads TGTGCCAGTTCAGACGATTACGAGCAGTACTTC. It specifies CASSDDYEQYF.

The V gene is TRBV27, the J gene TRBJ1-3, with TRBD1 matching over 9 bases. V shed 2 bases and J 2 bases; nucleotides not matched to a gene: 1. The CDR3 contains 15 residues. Germline assignment: CDR1 MNHEY and CDR2 SMNVEV (reference sequence). CDR3 sequence: CASSLNRGPGNTIYF. The CDR3 DNA reads as TGTGCCAGCAGTTTAAACAGGGGGCCTGGAAACACCATATATTTT.

This clonotype was observed many times. The chain carries TRBV7-2 and TRBJ2-1; D ambiguous. The germline V gene has CDR1 SGHTA and CDR2 FQGNSA. This CDR3 has 16 amino acids. V dropped 2 bases and J dropped 3 bases, with 14 bases sitting between them. The CDR3 here is CASSLFGRLYYNEQFF. The CDR3 DNA reads TGTGCCAGCAGCTTATTTGGTAGGCTCTACTACAATGAGCAGTTCTTC.

The chain has TRBV20-1 and TRBJ2-6; D gene unclear. V dropped 0 bases and J dropped 0 bases, with 9 bases sitting between them. Per germline, CDR1 DFQATT and CDR2 SNEGSKA (reference sequence). The CDR3 consists of 16 residues. The CDR3 bases are TGCAGTGCTAGAGATCCCAGAAGCTCTGGGGCCAACGTCCTGACTTTC. The encoded protein is CSARDPRSSGANVLTF.

This clonotype was found a few times. CDR3 coding DNA: TGTGCCAGCAGCTTAATCGGGCTAGCGGGGCCCTTCGGGGAGACCCAGTACTTC. Translating it yields CASSLIGLAGPFGETQYF. The chain joins TRBV11-2 to TRBJ2-5, with 9 bases fitting TRBD2. Germline trimming cut 2 bases from V and 5 bases from J; bases unmatched to any gene: 15. This CDR3 comprises 18 residues. Germline V gene data show CDR1 as SGHAT and CDR2 as FQNNGV.

This clonotype was seen only a few times. The rearrangement uses TRBV9 and TRBJ1-1; the match to TRBD1 covers 9 bases. J gave up 12 bases and V 0 bases, and 6 bases lay outside the gene matches. The CDR3 runs to 13 residues. Germline V CDR1 and CDR2: SGDLS, YYNGEE. Here the CDR3 reads CASSVARQGVSFF. The CDR3 DNA is TGTGCCAGCAGCGTAGCGCGACAGGGGGTGTCTTTCTTT.

The gene calls are TRBV9 and TRBJ2-4, with D hard to call. CDR3 length: 13 residues. With 3 bases removed from V and 8 bases from J, the gap between germline ends came to 12 bases. Germline CDR1 is SGDLS and CDR2 is YYNGEE. CDR3 protein: CASSGENRDIQYF. The CDR3 nucleotides read TGTGCCAGCAGCGGAGAGAATAGGGACATTCAGTACTTC.

The CDR3 bases are TGTGCCAGCAGCTTTGTGGCCAATCAGCCCCAGCATTTT. This encodes CASSFVANQPQHF. The chain links TRBV11-2 to TRBJ1-5; D call uncertain. The germline V gene has CDR1 SGHAT and CDR2 FQNNGV. This CDR3 contains 13 residues. Trimming pared 3 bases from V and 3 bases from J, leaving 6 bases between.

The chain recombines TRBV7-9 with TRBJ2-1, with D perhaps TRBD1 or TRBD2 (5 bases each). The V end lost 3 bases, the J end lost 15 bases, and 12 bases lay between the germline ends. The length of the CDR3 is 11 residues. Germline V gene data show CDR1 as SEHNR and CDR2 as FQNEAQ (reference sequence). In DNA, the CDR3 is TGTGCCAGCAGCTTCGGAACGGGGCCGTTCTTC. Protein: CASSFGTGPFF.